This T cell receptor beta chain was observed in a study of T-cell reconstitution after alpha-beta-depleted transplantation in children (dated by TCRdb to 2016 to 2017). Context from the whole study: Using TCR repertoire profiling, the study followed T-cell immune reconstitution in a quantitative way in children after TCRalphabeta/CD19-depleted allogeneic hematopoietic cell transplantation.

Libraries were constructed by PCR. Sequencer: Illumina HiSeq 2500. TCR libraries were prepared with molecular barcoding, using unique molecular identifiers to normalize TCRbeta repertoire quantification. In TCRdb, the public reads were trimmed at Q25 with fastp and aligned with MiXCR, with productive beta chains retained. CDR3 protein sequences are deduplicated, and each keeps its most common genes and DNA. The sample table contains around 300,000 distinct CDR3 sequences; only one count was recorded for approximately 20% of them. The top ten clonotypes cover approximately 10% of the sample. Overall study outcomes, separate from this receptor: About two months after transplant, the apparently early recovery of alphabetaT-cell counts reportedly depended on just several hundred clones that had expanded rapidly and came from non-depleted graft cells. The high TCRbeta diversity at day 60 in some patients was ascribed to recipient T cells and intrathymic progenitors that had survived conditioning. The frequencies of hyperexpanded clones fell over the following months, and after one year, T-cell counts and TCRbeta diversity were mostly attributed to newly produced T cells.

The CDR3 numbers 15 residues from cysteine through phenylalanine. The only DNA kept is the CDR3, 45 bases in frame from the first base. V trim: 0 bases; J trim: 8 bases; unmatched bases: 6. Taken from the germline V gene (reference sequence), the CDR1 and CDR2 loops are DFQATT and SNEGSKA. Per the publication, the treatment or condition label means: allogeneic hematopoietic cell transplantation with graft depleted of TCRalphabeta T cells and CD19 B cells. The children who served as transplant recipients had been given grafts of TCRalphabeta/CD19-depleted allogeneic hematopoietic cells. Comments on this clonotype: Its antigen is unknown. No per-base quality is available; no much larger clone lies one base away.

The clonotype originates from a male patient younger than 18 who had a stem cell transplant for acute lymphoblastic leukemia, so the T cells may come from the graft donor. The rearranged chain carries TRBV20-1 and TRBJ2-1; 11 central bases correspond to TRBD2. Material: PBMCs, mostly from graft donor cells, obtained 180 days after TCRalphabeta/CD19-depleted stem cell transplant. The DNA reads TGCAGTGCTAGAGATCTCACTAGCGGGAGCCATGAGCAGTTCTTC. It translates as CSARDLTSGSHEQFF.